This TCR beta chain was captured by sequencing in a study of spatial heterogeneity in lung cancer. Overall study findings and caveats: Resection blood, more than follow-up blood, showed ubiquitous expanded tumor TCRs.

A single record per CDR3 protein comes from TCRdb applying MiXCR to the 5' RACE reads. This sample has 55,000 to 75,000 distinct CDR3 sequences, with less than 10% found just once. This clonotype was recorded a few times. Antigen specificity is unknown. This sample's time point: sample taken at primary tumor resection. Whole RNA, which was extracted from tumor, nontumor lung tissue or frozen PBMC, was sequenced without any cell sorting. Donation came from some 72 patients with untreated early-stage non-small cell lung cancer. The source is a female donor with early-stage non-small cell lung cancer. This specimen was PBMCs, taken at surgery.

CDR3: CSVRLGGPYEQYF. As DNA, the CDR3 is TGCAGCGTCAGGCTCGGAGGCCCTTACGAGCAGTACTTC. The chain is built from TRBV29-1 and TRBJ2-7, with D possibly matching TRBD2 (5 bases). The CDR3 runs to 13 residues. The V gene lost 6 bases and the J gene lost 4 bases, with 16 bases spanning the gap. The germline CDR1 and CDR2 sequences are SQVTM and ANQGSEA.